This T cell receptor (beta chain) was profiled in a study of cytomegalovirus exposure and HLA in healthy donors. Whole-study findings and limits: Reported performance of the classifier showed diagnosis of cytomegalovirus status with high specificity and sensitivity. Some public TCRs appeared in many individuals, while most sequences were rare. A later analysis associated under 20,000 TCR beta sequences with HLA alleles at a 0.05 false discovery rate. A later analysis found that most CMV-associated TCR beta chains appeared HLA-restricted.

Points on this clone: Its antigen is not identified. The sample has other DNA sequences that encode this CDR3 too.

PCR was performed using 60 Vbeta and 13 Jbeta primers. The method was immunoSEQ multiplex PCR; TCRdb's version includes in-frame clones alone and lacks a portion of them. The sample shows approximately 280,000 clones, 80% to 90% of them seen only once. The V gene end was trimmed by 3 bases and the J gene end by 5 bases; junction bases not matched to a gene: 9. CDR1 WSHSY and CDR2 SAAADI come from the germline V gene. This CDR3 contains 16 residues. The sequence came from a woman aged 18 to 35 in good health and CMV-seronegative. Sequencing was performed on PBMCs. J is TRBJ1-1 and V is TRBV10-2; 10 bases agree with TRBD1. The CDR3 reads CASSDSRQGARTEAFF. In nucleotides, the CDR3 is TGCGCCAGCAGTGATTCAAGACAGGGGGCTCGGACTGAAGCTTTCTTT.